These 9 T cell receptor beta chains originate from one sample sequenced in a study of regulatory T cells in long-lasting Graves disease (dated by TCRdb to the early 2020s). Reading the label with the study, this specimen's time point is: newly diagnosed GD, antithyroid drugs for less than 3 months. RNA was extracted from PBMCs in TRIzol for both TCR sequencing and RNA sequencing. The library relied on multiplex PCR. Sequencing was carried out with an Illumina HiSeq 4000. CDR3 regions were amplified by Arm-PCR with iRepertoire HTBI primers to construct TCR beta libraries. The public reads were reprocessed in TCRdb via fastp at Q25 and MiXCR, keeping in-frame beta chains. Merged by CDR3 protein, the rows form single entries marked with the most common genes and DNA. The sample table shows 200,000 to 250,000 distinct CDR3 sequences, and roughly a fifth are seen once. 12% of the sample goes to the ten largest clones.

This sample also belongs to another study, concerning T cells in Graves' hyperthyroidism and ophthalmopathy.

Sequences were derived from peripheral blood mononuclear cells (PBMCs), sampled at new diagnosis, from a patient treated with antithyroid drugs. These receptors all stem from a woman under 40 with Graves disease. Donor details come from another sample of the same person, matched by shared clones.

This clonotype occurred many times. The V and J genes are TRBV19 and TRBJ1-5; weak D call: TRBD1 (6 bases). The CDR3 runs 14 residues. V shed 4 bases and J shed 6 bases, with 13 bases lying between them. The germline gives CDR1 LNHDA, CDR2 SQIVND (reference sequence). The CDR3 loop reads CASSKTDRSQPQHF. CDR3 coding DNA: TGTGCCAGTAGTAAAACCGACAGGAGTCAGCCCCAGCATTTT. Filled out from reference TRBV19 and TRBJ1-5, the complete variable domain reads DGGITQSPKYLFRKEGQNVTLSCEQNLNHDAMYWYRQDPGQGLRLIYYSQIVNDFQKGDIAEGYSVSREKKESFPLTVTSAQKNPTAFYLCASSKTDRSQPQHFGDGTRLSIL.

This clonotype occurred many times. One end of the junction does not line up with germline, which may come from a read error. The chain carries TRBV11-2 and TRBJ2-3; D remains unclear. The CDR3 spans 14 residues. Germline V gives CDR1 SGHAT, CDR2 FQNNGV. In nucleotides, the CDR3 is TGTGCCAGCACCTTAGGTGGGGGCACAGATACGCAGTATTTT. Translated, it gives CASTLGGGTDTQYF. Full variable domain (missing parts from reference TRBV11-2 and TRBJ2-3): EAGVAQSPRYKIIEKRQSVAFWCNPISGHATLYWYQQILGQGPKLLIQFQNNGVVDDSQLPKDRFSAERLKGVDSTLKIQPAKLEDSAVYLCASTLGGGTDTQYFGPGTRLTVL.

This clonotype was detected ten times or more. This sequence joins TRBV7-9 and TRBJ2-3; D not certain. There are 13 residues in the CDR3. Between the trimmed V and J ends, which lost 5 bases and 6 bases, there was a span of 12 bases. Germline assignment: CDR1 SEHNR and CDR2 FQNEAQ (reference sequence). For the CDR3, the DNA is TGTGCCAGCAGCCCCTCTAGGTCGGATACGCAGTATTTT. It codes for CASSPSRSDTQYF.

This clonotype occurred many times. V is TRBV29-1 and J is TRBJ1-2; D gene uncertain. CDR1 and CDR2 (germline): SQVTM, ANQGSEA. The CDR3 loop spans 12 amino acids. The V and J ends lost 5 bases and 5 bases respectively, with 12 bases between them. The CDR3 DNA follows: TGCAGCGTTCGGTTGGACCCTTATGGCTACACCTTC. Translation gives CSVRLDPYGYTF.

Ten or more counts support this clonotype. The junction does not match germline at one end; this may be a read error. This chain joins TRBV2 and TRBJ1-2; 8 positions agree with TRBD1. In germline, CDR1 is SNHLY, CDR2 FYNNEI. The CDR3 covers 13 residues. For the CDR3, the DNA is TGTGCCAACACCGGACAGGGTAACTGTGGCTACACCTTC. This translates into CANTGQGNCGYTF.

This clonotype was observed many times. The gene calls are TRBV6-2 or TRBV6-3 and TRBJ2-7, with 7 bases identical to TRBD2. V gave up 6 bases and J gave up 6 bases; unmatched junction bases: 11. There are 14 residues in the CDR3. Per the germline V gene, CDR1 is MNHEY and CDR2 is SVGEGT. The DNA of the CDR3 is TGTGCCAGCAGGGTAGCGGGCGGGCGTGGCGAGCAGTACTTC. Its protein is CASRVAGGRGEQYF.

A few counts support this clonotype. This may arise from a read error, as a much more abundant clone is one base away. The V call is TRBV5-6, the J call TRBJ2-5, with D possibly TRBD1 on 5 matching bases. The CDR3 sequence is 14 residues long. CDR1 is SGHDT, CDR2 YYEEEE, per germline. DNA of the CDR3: TGTGCCGGCAGCCTACGGACAAACAAAGAGACCCAGTACTTC. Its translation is CAGSLRTNKETQYF.

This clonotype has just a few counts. Here the CDR3 DNA reads TGTGCCAGCACCCCAGGGATCGGGCAGTACTTC. It encodes CASTPGIGQYF. This rearrangement joins TRBV7-2 to TRBJ2-7; TRBD1 might be the D (5 bases). The length of the CDR3 is 11 residues. CDR1 and CDR2 from the germline V gene are SGHTA and FQGNSA. Trimming removed 7 bases at V and 9 bases at J, with 13 bases between.

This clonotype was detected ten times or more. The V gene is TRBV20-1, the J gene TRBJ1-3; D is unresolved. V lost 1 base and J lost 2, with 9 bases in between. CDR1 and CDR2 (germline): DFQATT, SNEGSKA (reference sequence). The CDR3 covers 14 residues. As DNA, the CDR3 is TGCAGTGCTAGAGGACCCAGCACTGGAAACACCATATATTTT. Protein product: CSARGPSTGNTIYF.